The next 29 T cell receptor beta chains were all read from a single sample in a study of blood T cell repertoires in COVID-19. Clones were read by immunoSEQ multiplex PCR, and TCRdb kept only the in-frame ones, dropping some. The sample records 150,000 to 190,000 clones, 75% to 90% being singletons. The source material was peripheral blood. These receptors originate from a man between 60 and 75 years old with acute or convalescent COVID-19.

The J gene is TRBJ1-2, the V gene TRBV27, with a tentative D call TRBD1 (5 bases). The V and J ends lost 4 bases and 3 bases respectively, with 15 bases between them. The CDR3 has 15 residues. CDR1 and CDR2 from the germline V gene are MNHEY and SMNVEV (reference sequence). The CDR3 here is CASSSAGGSDYGYTF. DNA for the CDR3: TGTGCCAGCAGTTCCGCCGGGGGGTCAGACTATGGCTACACCTTC.

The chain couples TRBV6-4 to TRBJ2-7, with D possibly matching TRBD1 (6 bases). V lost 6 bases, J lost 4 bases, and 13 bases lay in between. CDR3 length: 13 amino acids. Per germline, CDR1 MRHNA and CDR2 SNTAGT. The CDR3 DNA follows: TGTGCCAGCAGCTCCCAAGGGGGATACGAGCAGTACTTC. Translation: CASSSQGGYEQYF.

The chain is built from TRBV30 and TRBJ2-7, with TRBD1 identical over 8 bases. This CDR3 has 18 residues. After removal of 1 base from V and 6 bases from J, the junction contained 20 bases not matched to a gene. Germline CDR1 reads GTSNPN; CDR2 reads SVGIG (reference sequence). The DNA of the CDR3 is TGTGCCTGGAGTGGGGGTCTGGTATGGACAGGGAAAGGACCCGAGCAGTACTTC. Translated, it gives CAWSGGLVWTGKGPEQYF.

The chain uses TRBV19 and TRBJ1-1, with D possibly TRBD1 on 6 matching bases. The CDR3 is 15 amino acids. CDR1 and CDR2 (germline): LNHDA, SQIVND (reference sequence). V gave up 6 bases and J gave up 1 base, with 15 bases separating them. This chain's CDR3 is CASRTWTARNTEAFF. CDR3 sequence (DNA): TGTGCCAGTAGGACTTGGACAGCCAGGAACACTGAAGCTTTCTTT.

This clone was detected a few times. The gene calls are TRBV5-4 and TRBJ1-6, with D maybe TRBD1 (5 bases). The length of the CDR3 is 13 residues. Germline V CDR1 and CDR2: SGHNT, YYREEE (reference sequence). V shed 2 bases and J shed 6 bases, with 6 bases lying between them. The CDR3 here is CASSLDSNSPLHF. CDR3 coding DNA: TGTGCCAGCAGCTTAGACAGTAATTCACCCCTCCACTTT.

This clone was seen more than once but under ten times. The chain's CDR3 is CASSHSTGRKTQYF. For the CDR3, the DNA is TGCGCCAGCAGCCATTCGACAGGGAGGAAGACCCAGTACTTC. The chain employs TRBV5-1 and TRBJ2-5, with a weak D call TRBD1 (7 bases). CDR3 length: 14 residues. The germline V gene encodes CDR1 SGHRS and CDR2 YFSETQ. Trimming shortened V by 4 bases and J by 6 bases, and 16 bases separated the two germline ends.

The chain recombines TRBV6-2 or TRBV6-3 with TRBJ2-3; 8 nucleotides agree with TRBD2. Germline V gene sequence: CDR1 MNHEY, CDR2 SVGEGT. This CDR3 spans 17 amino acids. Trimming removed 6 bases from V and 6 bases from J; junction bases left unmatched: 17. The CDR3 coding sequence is TGTGCCAGCAGCCTCTTGAGCAGCGGGGGCCCCTTGGATACGCAGTATTTT. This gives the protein CASSLLSSGGPLDTQYF.

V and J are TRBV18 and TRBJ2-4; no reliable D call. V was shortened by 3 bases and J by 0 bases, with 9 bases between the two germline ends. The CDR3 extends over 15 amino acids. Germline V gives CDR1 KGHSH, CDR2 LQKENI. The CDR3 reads CASSPSHRAKNIQYF. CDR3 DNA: TGTGCCAGCTCACCGAGCCACAGAGCCAAAAACATTCAGTACTTC.

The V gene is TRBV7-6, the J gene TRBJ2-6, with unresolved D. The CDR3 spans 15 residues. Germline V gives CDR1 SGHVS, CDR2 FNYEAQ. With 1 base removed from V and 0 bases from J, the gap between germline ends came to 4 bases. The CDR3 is CASSLVSSGANVLTF. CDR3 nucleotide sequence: TGTGCCAGCAGCTTAGTCAGCTCTGGGGCCAACGTCCTGACTTTC.

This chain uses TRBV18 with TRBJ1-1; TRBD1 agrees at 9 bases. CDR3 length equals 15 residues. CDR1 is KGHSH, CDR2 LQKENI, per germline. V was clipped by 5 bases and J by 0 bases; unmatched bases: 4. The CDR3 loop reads CASSEQGAVNTEAFF. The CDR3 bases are TGTGCCAGCTCAGAACAGGGGGCAGTGAACACTGAAGCTTTCTTT.

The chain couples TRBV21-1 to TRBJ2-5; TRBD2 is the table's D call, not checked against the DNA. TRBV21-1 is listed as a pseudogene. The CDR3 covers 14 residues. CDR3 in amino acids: CASSLDCTGETQYF. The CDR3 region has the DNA TGTGCCAGCAGCCTCGACTGCACCGGGGAGACCCAGTACTTC.

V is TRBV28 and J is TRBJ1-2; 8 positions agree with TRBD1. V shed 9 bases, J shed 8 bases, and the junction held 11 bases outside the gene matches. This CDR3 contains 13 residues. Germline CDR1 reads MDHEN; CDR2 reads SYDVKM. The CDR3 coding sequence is TGTGCCAGTCACCTTCCGACAGGGGACGGCTACACCTTC. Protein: CASHLPTGDGYTF.

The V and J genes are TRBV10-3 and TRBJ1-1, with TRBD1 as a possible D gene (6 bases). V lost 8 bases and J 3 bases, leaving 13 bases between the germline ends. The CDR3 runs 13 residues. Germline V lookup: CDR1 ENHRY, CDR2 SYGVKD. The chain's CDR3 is CAIQRGSDTEAFF. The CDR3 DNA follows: TGTGCCATCCAGAGGGGGTCGGACACTGAAGCTTTCTTT.

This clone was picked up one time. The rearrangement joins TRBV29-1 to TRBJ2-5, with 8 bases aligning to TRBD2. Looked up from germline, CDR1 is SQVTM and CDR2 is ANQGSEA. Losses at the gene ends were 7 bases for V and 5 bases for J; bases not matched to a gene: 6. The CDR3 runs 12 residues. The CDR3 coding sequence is TGCAGCGCCGGGGCTAGCGGGGAGACCCAGTACTTC. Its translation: CSAGASGETQYF.

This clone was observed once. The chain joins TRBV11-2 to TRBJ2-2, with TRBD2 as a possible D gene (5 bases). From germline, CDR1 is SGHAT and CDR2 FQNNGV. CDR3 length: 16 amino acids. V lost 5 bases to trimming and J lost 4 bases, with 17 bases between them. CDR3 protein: CASSAGQRRFTGELFF. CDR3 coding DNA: TGTGCCAGCAGCGCCGGCCAGAGGAGGTTCACCGGGGAGCTGTTTTTT. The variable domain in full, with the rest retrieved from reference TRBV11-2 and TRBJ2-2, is EAGVAQSPRYKIIEKRQSVAFWCNPISGHATLYWYQQILGQGPKLLIQFQNNGVVDDSQLPKDRFSAERLKGVDSTLKIQPAKLEDSAVYLCASSAGQRRFTGELFFGEGSRLTVL.

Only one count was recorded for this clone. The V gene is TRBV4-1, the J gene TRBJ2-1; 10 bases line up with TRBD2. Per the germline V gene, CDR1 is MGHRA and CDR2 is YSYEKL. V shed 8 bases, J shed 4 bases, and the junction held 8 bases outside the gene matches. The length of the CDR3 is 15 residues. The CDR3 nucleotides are TGCGCCAGCCGTGAATTAGCGGGGGGTTACAATGAGCAGTTCTTC. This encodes CASRELAGGYNEQFF.

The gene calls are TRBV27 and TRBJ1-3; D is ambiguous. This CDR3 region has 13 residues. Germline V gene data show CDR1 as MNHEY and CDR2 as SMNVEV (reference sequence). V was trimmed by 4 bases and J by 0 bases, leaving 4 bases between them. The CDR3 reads CASSSDSGNTIYF. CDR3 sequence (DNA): TGTGCCAGCAGTTCAGACTCTGGAAACACCATATATTTT.

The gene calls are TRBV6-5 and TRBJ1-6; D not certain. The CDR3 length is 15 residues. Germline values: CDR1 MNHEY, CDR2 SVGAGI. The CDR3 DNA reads TGTGCTTCCGGGGAGGGAAGCTCCTATAATTCACCCCTCCACTTT. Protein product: CASGEGSSYNSPLHF.

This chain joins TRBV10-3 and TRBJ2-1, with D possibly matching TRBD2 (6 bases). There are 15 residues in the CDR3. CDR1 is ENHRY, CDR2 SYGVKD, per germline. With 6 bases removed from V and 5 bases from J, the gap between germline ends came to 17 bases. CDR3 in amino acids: CAIRRGASPDNEQFF. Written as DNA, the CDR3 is TGTGCCATCAGACGCGGGGCCTCTCCGGACAATGAGCAGTTCTTC.

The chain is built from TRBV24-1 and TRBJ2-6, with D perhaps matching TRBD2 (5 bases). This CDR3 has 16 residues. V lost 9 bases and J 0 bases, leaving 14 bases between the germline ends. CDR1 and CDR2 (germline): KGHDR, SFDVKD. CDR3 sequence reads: CATGMPGYSGANVLTF. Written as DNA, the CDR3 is TGTGCCACCGGAATGCCGGGGTACTCTGGGGCCAACGTCCTGACTTTC.

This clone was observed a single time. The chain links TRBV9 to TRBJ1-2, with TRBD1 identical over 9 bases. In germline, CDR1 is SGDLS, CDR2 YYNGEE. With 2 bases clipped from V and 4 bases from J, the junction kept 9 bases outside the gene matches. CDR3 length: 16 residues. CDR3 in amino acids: CASSVSGTGQLYGYTF. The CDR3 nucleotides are TGTGCCAGCAGCGTCTCCGGGACAGGGCAACTCTATGGCTACACCTTC.

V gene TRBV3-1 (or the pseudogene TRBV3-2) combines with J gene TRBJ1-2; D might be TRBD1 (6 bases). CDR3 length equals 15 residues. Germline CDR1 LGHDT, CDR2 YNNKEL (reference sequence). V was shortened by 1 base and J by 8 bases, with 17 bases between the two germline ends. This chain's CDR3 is CASSQAQGGAWGYTF. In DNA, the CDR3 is TGTGCCAGCAGCCAAGCGCAAGGGGGGGCCTGGGGCTACACCTTC.

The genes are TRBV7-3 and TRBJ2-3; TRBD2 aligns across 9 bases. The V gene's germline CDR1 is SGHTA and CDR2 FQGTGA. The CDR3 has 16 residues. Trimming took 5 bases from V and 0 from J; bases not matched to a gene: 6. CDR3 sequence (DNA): TGTGCCAGCAGCGGTGGACTAGCGAAGAGCACAGATACGCAGTATTTT. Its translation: CASSGGLAKSTDTQYF.

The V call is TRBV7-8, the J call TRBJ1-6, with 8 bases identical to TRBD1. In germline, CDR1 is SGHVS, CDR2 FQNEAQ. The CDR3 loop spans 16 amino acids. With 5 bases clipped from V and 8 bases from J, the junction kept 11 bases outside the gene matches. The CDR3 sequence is CASSLRTGRLDSPLHF. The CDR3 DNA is TGTGCCAGCAGCCTCCGGACAGGGCGACTCGATTCACCCCTCCACTTT. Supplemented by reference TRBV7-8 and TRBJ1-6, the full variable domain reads GAGVSQSPRYKVAKRGQDVALRCDPISGHVSLFWYQQALGQGPEFLTYFQNEAQLDKSGLPSDRFFAERPEGSVSTLKIQRTQQEDSAVYLCASSLRTGRLDSPLHFGNGTRLTVT.

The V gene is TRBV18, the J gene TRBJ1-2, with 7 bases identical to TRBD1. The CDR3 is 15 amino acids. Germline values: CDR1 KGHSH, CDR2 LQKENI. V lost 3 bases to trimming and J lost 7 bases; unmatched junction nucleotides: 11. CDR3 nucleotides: TGTGCCAGCTCACCTACCGGGACAGACGGGAGTGGCTACACCTTC. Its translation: CASSPTGTDGSGYTF.

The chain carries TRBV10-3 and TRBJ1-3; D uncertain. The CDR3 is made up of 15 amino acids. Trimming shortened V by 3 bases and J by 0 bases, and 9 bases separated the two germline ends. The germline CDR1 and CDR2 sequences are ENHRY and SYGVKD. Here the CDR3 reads CAISDLGSSGNTIYF. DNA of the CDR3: TGTGCCATCAGTGACTTGGGGAGCTCTGGAAACACCATATATTTT.

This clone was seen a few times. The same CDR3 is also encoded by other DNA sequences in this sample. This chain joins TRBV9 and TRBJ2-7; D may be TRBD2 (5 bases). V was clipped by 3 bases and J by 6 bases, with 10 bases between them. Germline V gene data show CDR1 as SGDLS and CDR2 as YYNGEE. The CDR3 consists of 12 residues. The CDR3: CASSGTGGEQYF. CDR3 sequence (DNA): TGTGCCAGCAGCGGGACCGGAGGCGAGCAGTACTTC.

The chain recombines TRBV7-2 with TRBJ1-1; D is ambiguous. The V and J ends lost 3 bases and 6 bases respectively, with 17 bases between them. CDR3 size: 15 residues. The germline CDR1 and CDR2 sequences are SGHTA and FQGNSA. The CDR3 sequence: CASSLGRVRGSEAFF. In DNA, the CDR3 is TGTGCCAGCAGCTTGGGTCGCGTCCGGGGATCTGAAGCTTTCTTT.

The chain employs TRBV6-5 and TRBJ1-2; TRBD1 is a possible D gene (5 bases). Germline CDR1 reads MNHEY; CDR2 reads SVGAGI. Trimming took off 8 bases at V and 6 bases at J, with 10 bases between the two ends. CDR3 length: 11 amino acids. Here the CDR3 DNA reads TGTGCCAGCTCCAGGGTCGATGGCTACACCTTC. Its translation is CASSRVDGYTF.